This T cell receptor (beta chain) is drawn from a study of immune characterization of retroperitoneal liposarcoma. By share, this clonotype ranks as medium-sized. TCRdb redid the calling of the PCR reads with MiXCR, one entry per CDR3 protein. The sample lists some 10,000 distinct CDR3 sequences; 25% to 30% were seen once. This clonotype originated in a male donor with retroperitoneal liposarcoma. Sequenced material: tumor tissue.

CDR3 sequence reads: CASSSRPGGVYEQYF. The CDR3 DNA sequence: TGTGCCAGCAGCTCACGCCCAGGGGGGGTGTACGAGCAGTACTTC. The chain is built from TRBV7-2 and TRBJ2-1, with D possibly called TRBD1 or TRBD2 (7 bases each). The end of the DNA fits TRBJ2-7 better, so the J call may be wrong. The CDR3 is 15 residues long. Germline V gene sequence: CDR1 SGHTA, CDR2 FQGNSA.